These 19 T cell receptor beta chains were all obtained from the same sample, sequenced in a study of T cell responses to AZD1222 COVID-19 vaccine. TCRdb keeps only in-frame clones here, not all; method: immunoSEQ multiplex PCR. The repertoire holds some 120,000 clones, 92% seen once, with approximately 8% in the top ten. The specimen was peripheral blood, collected 28 days after the second AZD1222 dose. The receptors originated from an adult who received the AZD1222 COVID-19 vaccine.

The chain carries TRBV15 and TRBJ2-5; TRBD1 aligns across 9 bases. Looked up from germline, CDR1 is LNHNV and CDR2 is YYDKDF (reference sequence). This CDR3 spans 15 amino acids. J lost 1 base, V lost 3 bases, and 3 bases had no gene match. The CDR3 protein is CATSRDRGFQETQYF. DNA for the CDR3: TGTGCCACCAGCAGGGACAGGGGCTTCCAAGAGACCCAGTACTTC.

This rearrangement joins TRBV12-3 or TRBV12-4 to TRBJ1-5, with D hard to call. The CDR3 is made up of 13 amino acids. Trimming removed 5 bases at V and 11 bases at J, with 16 bases between. The CDR3 sequence is CASSPRGVVTQHF. CDR3 sequence (DNA): TGTGCCAGCAGTCCCCGCGGAGTGGTGACCCAGCATTTT.

The chain joins TRBV6-1 to TRBJ1-2, with D maybe TRBD1 (6 bases). CDR3 size: 15 residues. Germline V gene lookup returns CDR1 MNHNS and CDR2 SASEGT. V lost 0 bases and J 10 bases, leaving 18 bases between the germline ends. The CDR3 DNA sequence: TGTGCCAGCAGTGAAGCGGCCCAGGGGAGAATAGACTACACCTTC. Translated, it gives CASSEAAQGRIDYTF.

This rearrangement joins TRBV11-3 to TRBJ2-1, with D possibly matching TRBD2 (5 bases). Trimming took 5 bases from V and 8 from J, leaving 16 bases between them. This CDR3 has 14 residues. Germline V lookup: CDR1 SGHNT, CDR2 YENEEA. The CDR3 sequence is CASSPTLLAHEQFF. CDR3 in DNA: TGTGCCAGCAGCCCCACTCTCCTAGCTCATGAGCAGTTCTTC.

Comments on this clone: Other DNA sequences of this sample code for an identical CDR3. The rearrangement uses TRBV3-1 (or the pseudogene TRBV3-2) and TRBJ1-2; 7 bases match TRBD1. CDR3 length: 14 residues. The germline V gene encodes CDR1 LGHDT and CDR2 YNNKEL (reference sequence). V was clipped by 2 bases and J by 0 bases; unmatched bases: 0. The CDR3 coding sequence is TGTGCCAGCAGCCAACAGGGGGCTAACTATGGCTACACCTTC. Translated, it gives CASSQQGANYGYTF.

The V and J genes are TRBV10-2 and TRBJ2-1; tentatively, D is TRBD1 or TRBD2 (5 bases each). Trimming removed 2 bases from V and 4 bases from J, with 15 bases in between. The CDR3 has 16 residues. From germline, CDR1 is WSHSY and CDR2 SAAADI. In DNA, the CDR3 is TGCGCCAGCAGTGAGAAGGACACAAGAGGGTACAATGAGCAGTTCTTC. Its translation: CASSEKDTRGYNEQFF.

The chain carries TRBV14 and TRBJ2-5; D uncertain. This CDR3 contains 13 residues. Looked up from germline, CDR1 is SGHDN and CDR2 is FVKESK. Trimming cost V 0 bases and J 4 bases, with 6 bases left between them. The DNA for the CDR3 is TGTGCCAGCAGCCAAGATGTGGGAGAGACCCAGTACTTC. Its protein is CASSQDVGETQYF.

V usage is TRBV6-5 and J usage is TRBJ2-5; D unresolved. Germline-derived CDR1 and CDR2 are MNHEY and SVGAGI. The ends were cut back, 5 bases at V and 5 bases at J, with 18 bases in the middle. There are 15 residues in the CDR3. The CDR3 DNA reads as TGTGCCAGCAGTACCTCTGCGAGTCACAGCGAGACCCAGTACTTC. The encoded protein is CASSTSASHSETQYF.

Relative to its sample, this clone is medium-sized. Relative to the germline gene, one junction end is altered; a read error may explain this. The chain has TRBV7-9 and TRBJ2-5, with 8 positions matching TRBD2. From germline, CDR1 is SEHNR and CDR2 FQNEAQ (reference sequence). This CDR3 comprises 16 residues. CDR3 amino acids: CASSLLAGGLQQTQYF. The DNA for the CDR3 is TGTGCCAGCAGCTTACTTGCGGGAGGCCTCCAACAGACCCAGTACTTC.

This sequence joins TRBV5-4 and TRBJ1-2; D is possibly TRBD1 (6 bases). V shed 4 bases and J shed 8 bases, with 18 bases lying between them. The CDR3 sequence is 14 residues long. CDR1 is SGHNT, CDR2 YYREEE, per germline (reference sequence). The CDR3 nucleotides are TGTGCCAGCAGCGTGGGAACGGGGGGGCTCGGCTACACCTTC. Translating gives CASSVGTGGLGYTF.

The rearrangement uses TRBV5-5 and TRBJ1-1; 7 positions agree with TRBD1. The J segment lost 4 bases and the V segment lost 2 bases, leaving 8 bases of the junction unmatched. CDR1 is SGHKS and CDR2 is YYEKEE in the germline V gene (reference sequence). The CDR3 runs to 15 residues. Written as DNA, the CDR3 is TGTGCCAGCAGCTTAACACCTGACAGGGTCACTGAAGCTTTCTTT. Its translation is CASSLTPDRVTEAFF.

This clone came up once. The genes are TRBV11-2 and TRBJ1-2; tentative D call: TRBD1 (5 bases). Per germline, CDR1 SGHAT and CDR2 FQNNGV. Trimming took 4 bases from V and 3 from J, leaving 12 bases between them. The CDR3 runs to 14 residues. The CDR3 DNA sequence: TGTGCCAGCAGCTCCCAGGGCCGCCACTATGGCTACACCTTC. Encoded protein: CASSSQGRHYGYTF.

The CDR3 DNA reads TGTGCCAGCAGGCTGACTGATACGCAGTATTTT. Protein sequence: CASRLTDTQYF. The chain recombines TRBV28 with TRBJ2-3; the D is unclear. The germline CDR1 and CDR2 sequences are MDHEN and SYDVKM. This CDR3 has 11 residues. V shed 6 bases and J shed 6 bases, with 7 bases lying between them.

This clone was recorded once. The V and J genes are TRBV28 and TRBJ1-1; D is possibly TRBD1 (6 bases). V gave up 5 bases and J gave up 7 bases, with 11 bases separating them. The CDR3 consists of 12 residues. The germline V gene encodes CDR1 MDHEN and CDR2 SYDVKM. CDR3 coding DNA: TGTGCCAGCAGTACCAGGACAGTTGAAGCTTTCTTT. It translates to CASSTRTVEAFF.

The chain recombines TRBV4-1 with TRBJ1-1; 7 positions agree with TRBD1. Per the germline V gene, CDR1 is MGHRA and CDR2 is YSYEKL. The V gene end was trimmed by 4 bases and the J gene end by 6 bases; junction bases not matched to a gene: 5. This CDR3 spans 13 amino acids. CDR3 bases: TGCGCCAGCAGCCGTAGACAGGGCGCTGAAGCTTTCTTT. It is translated as CASSRRQGAEAFF.

The CDR3 loop is CASAGGTSGEMQETQYF. DNA for the CDR3: TGCGCCAGCGCGGGGGGGACTAGCGGGGAGATGCAAGAGACCCAGTACTTC. V is TRBV5-1 and J is TRBJ2-5; 13 bases line up with TRBD2. Germline V gene data show CDR1 as SGHRS and CDR2 as YFSETQ. The V and J ends lost 7 bases and 2 bases, in that order; junction bases with no gene match: 11. This CDR3 is 17 amino acids long.

This chain joins TRBV6-1 and TRBJ1-3; D is unresolved. Germline CDR1 and CDR2: MNHNS and SASEGT. This CDR3 contains 16 residues. Trimming shortened V by 3 bases and J by 4 bases, and 16 bases separated the two germline ends. CDR3 DNA: TGTGCCAGCAGTGATCTCGGTCCCCTCTTCGGAAACACCATATATTTT. Its protein product is CASSDLGPLFGNTIYF.

The V call is TRBV10-3, the J call TRBJ2-1, with TRBD2 matching over 8 bases. Germline V gene sequence: CDR1 ENHRY, CDR2 SYGVKD. Trimming cost V 3 bases and J 3 bases; bases outside gene matches: 19. This CDR3 is 20 amino acids long. This chain's CDR3 is CAISEGVGSGNPTLYNEQFF. CDR3 sequence (DNA): TGTGCCATCAGTGAAGGGGTGGGTAGCGGGAACCCTACCCTCTACAATGAGCAGTTCTTC.

V and J are TRBV28 and TRBJ1-1; D uncertain. Trimming shortened V by 4 bases and J by 11 bases, and 11 bases separated the two germline ends. Germline CDR1 is MDHEN and CDR2 is SYDVKM. The CDR3 runs to 11 residues. As DNA, the CDR3 is TGTGCCAGCAGTTGGCGCGGGATGGCTTTCTTT. Residues: CASSWRGMAFF.